This T cell receptor beta chain was sequenced for a study of T cells in Graves' hyperthyroidism and ophthalmopathy. Study-level points and caveats: Using 13 V-J features, a model discriminated ophthalmopathy from stable hyperthyroidism. Blood also held most thyroid clonotypes expanded beyond 0.001.

From RNA transcripts, TCR beta CDR3 regions were amplified. A set of HTBI primers served as the primers for a first-round RT-PCR of the TCR CDR3. TCRdb reprocessed the multiplex PCR reads via MiXCR and lists one record per CDR3 protein. The data contain hundreds of thousands of distinct CDR3 sequences, approximately 19% of them singletons. Only a few counts were recorded for this clonotype. Its antigen is unknown. J was trimmed by 8 bases and V by 4 bases; bases with no gene match: 3. CDR3 length equals 13 residues. In germline, CDR1 is DFQATT, CDR2 SNEGSKA (reference sequence). This receptor was identified in a woman between 45 and 65 years old with Graves' hyperthyroidism that later progressed to Graves' ophthalmopathy. Sequencing was carried out using blood. This chain links TRBV20-1 with TRBJ2-1; 12 bases map to TRBD2. In nucleotides, the CDR3 is TGCAGTGCTACTAGCGGGGGGGCCTATGAGCAGTTCTTC. Amino acid sequence: CSATSGGAYEQFF.